Presented here are 32 T cell receptor beta chains from one specimen sequenced in a study of cytomegalovirus exposure and HLA in healthy donors. Profiling relied on immunoSEQ multiplex PCR, and the TCRdb table lists in-frame clones only, not all of them. The table shows roughly 130,000 clones, with 86% occurring only once. The specimen was PBMCs. The receptors shown here come from a man between 18 and 35 years old in good health and CMV-seronegative.

The rearrangement links TRBV7-8 to TRBJ2-7; the D gene is possibly TRBD1 (6 bases). CDR3 length: 12 residues. The V end lost 6 bases, the J end lost 11 bases, and 17 bases lay between the germline ends. CDR1 is SGHVS, CDR2 FQNEAQ, per germline. CDR3 bases: TGTGCCAGCAGGCTACAGGGTAACGACAAGTACTTC. Protein sequence: CASRLQGNDKYF.

This chain uses TRBV11-2 with TRBJ2-7, with 7 bases aligning to TRBD1. The CDR3 totals 16 residues. Germline values: CDR1 SGHAT, CDR2 FQNNGV. The J segment lost 1 base and the V segment lost 4 bases, leaving 10 bases of the junction unmatched. CDR3 sequence: CASSSFRGKRSYEQYF. DNA of the CDR3: TGTGCCAGCAGCTCCTTCAGGGGGAAAAGGTCCTACGAGCAGTACTTC.

This chain connects TRBV18 to TRBJ1-5; the D gene is possibly TRBD1 (5 bases). Germline loops: CDR1 KGHSH, CDR2 LQKENI. The CDR3 spans 15 residues. Trimming took 4 bases from V and 1 from J, leaving 11 bases between them. The CDR3 reads CASSRGTESNQPQHF. The CDR3, as DNA: TGTGCCAGCTCACGCGGGACGGAAAGCAATCAGCCCCAGCATTTT.

The chain joins TRBV29-1 to TRBJ2-1; 10 positions agree with TRBD2. Germline V CDR1 and CDR2: SQVTM, ANQGSEA. V shed 4 bases and J 8 bases; nucleotides not matched to a gene: 11. The CDR3 has 15 residues. Written as DNA, the CDR3 is TGCAGCGTTGTTGTCGGAGCGGGGGGGCGGCATGAGCAGTTCTTC. Amino acid sequence: CSVVVGAGGRHEQFF.

This chain links TRBV7-9 with TRBJ1-2; 8 bases are a match to TRBD1. Germline CDR1 is SEHNR and CDR2 is FQNEAQ (reference sequence). After removal of 5 bases from V and 0 bases from J, the junction contained 8 bases not matched to a gene. The CDR3 covers 16 residues. CDR3 in DNA: TGTGCCAGCAGCCGAGCCGACAGGGGCCCTAACTATGGCTACACCTTC. Its protein product is CASSRADRGPNYGYTF.

This clone appeared a few times. The chain couples TRBV25-1 to TRBJ2-3, with a weak D call TRBD1 (6 bases). V shed 1 base and J shed 0 bases, with 14 bases lying between them. Germline V gene sequence: CDR1 MGHDK, CDR2 SYGVNS. This CDR3 is 17 amino acids long. The CDR3 loop reads CASSESGAVFSTDTQYF. The CDR3 coding sequence is TGTGCCAGCAGTGAATCAGGGGCCGTTTTTAGCACAGATACGCAGTATTTT. Drawing the rest from reference TRBV25-1 and TRBJ2-3, the complete variable domain is EADIYQTPRYLVIGTGKKITLECSQTMGHDKMYWYQQDPGMELHLIHYSYGVNSTEKGDLSSESTVSRIRTEHFPLTLESARPSHTSQYLCASSESGAVFSTDTQYFGPGTRLTVL.

About this clone itself: At one boundary the junction diverges from the germline segment, which might be a read error. The chain carries TRBV5-1 and TRBJ2-1; D gene uncertain. CDR3 length: 12 residues. The germline CDR1 and CDR2 sequences are SGHRS and YFSETQ. CDR3 DNA sequence: TGCGCCAGCAGCTTGCCCTATAATGAGCAGTTCTTC. Protein sequence: CASSLPYNEQFF.

The genes are TRBV28 and TRBJ2-2; TRBD2 matches at 8 bases. In germline, CDR1 is MDHEN, CDR2 SYDVKM. The CDR3 is 15 residues long. V lost 4 bases to trimming and J lost 3 bases; unmatched junction nucleotides: 4. CDR3 DNA: TGTGCCAGCAGTTGGCCGGGGGGGGACACCGGGGAGCTGTTTTTT. Protein sequence: CASSWPGGDTGELFF.

The chain employs TRBV5-1 and TRBJ2-5; D is undetermined. V dropped 0 bases and J dropped 5 bases, with 11 bases sitting between them. The CDR3 has 14 residues. Germline CDR1 is SGHRS and CDR2 is YFSETQ. CDR3 amino acids: CASSLDRSEETQYF. In DNA, the CDR3 is TGCGCCAGCAGCTTGGATCGGAGTGAGGAGACCCAGTACTTC.

This clone was detected only a few times. This chain connects TRBV30 to TRBJ1-5; D unresolved. Per germline, CDR1 GTSNPN and CDR2 SVGIG (reference sequence). The CDR3 spans 13 residues. Trimming left V 2 bases short and J 1 base short, with 6 bases between. CDR3 sequence reads: CAWSHKSNQPQHF. CDR3 sequence (DNA): TGTGCCTGGAGTCACAAGAGCAATCAGCCCCAGCATTTT.

The count of this clone is one. The chain uses TRBV7-8 and TRBJ2-5, with a possible D match to TRBD2 (5 bases). CDR3 size: 14 residues. Germline loops: CDR1 SGHVS, CDR2 FQNEAQ. Deletions cut 5 bases from V and 9 bases from J, with 19 bases between. The CDR3 coding sequence is TGTGCCAGCAGCCCGACCCCGGGGTTGGGTTCCCAGTACTTC. Translation gives CASSPTPGLGSQYF.

The chain uses TRBV6-5 and TRBJ1-5; no definite D call. The CDR3 extends over 14 amino acids. Germline V lookup: CDR1 MNHEY, CDR2 SVGAGI. With 5 bases removed from V and 0 bases from J, the gap between germline ends came to 8 bases. The CDR3 is CASSKRLSNQPQHF. The CDR3 DNA reads TGTGCCAGCAGTAAGCGACTTAGCAATCAGCCCCAGCATTTT.

The V gene is TRBV9, the J gene TRBJ2-3; TRBD1 matches at 9 bases. CDR3 length: 16 residues. The trim removed 2 bases at V and 3 bases at J, leaving 7 bases unmatched. Germline CDR1 reads SGDLS; CDR2 reads YYNGEE. The CDR3 loop reads CASSVSRDRETDTQYF. CDR3 bases: TGTGCCAGCAGCGTCAGCCGGGACAGGGAGACAGATACGCAGTATTTT.

This clone was recorded only once. The rearrangement joins TRBV12-5 to TRBJ2-3; D might be TRBD1 (5 bases). V lost 3 bases, J lost 1 base, and 5 bases lay in between. CDR1 is LGHNT and CDR2 is FRNRAP in the germline V gene. The CDR3 runs 13 residues. The CDR3 spells CASGLGGTDTQYF. The CDR3 nucleotides are TGTGCTAGTGGTTTAGGGGGCACAGATACGCAGTATTTT.

The chain has TRBV6-1 and TRBJ1-5; TRBD1 aligns across 7 bases. Looked up from germline, CDR1 is MNHNS and CDR2 is SASEGT. Trimming cost V 7 bases and J 5 bases; bases outside gene matches: 8. This CDR3 has 14 amino acids. The CDR3: CASNDRDLYQPQHF. CDR3 bases: TGTGCCAGCAACGACAGGGATCTTTATCAGCCCCAGCATTTT.

In its sample, this clone was seen once. V is TRBV29-1 and J is TRBJ2-1; the match to TRBD2 covers 14 bases. This CDR3 has 24 amino acids. CDR1 and CDR2 (germline): SQVTM, ANQGSEA. V was clipped by 5 bases and J by 0 bases; unmatched bases: 27. CDR3: CSVSQIWGTSGGPGRLSSYNEQFF. The CDR3 DNA follows: TGCAGCGTTTCCCAAATCTGGGGGACTAGCGGGGGCCCGGGCCGTCTTAGCTCCTACAATGAGCAGTTCTTC.

This clone showed up just once. The chain combines TRBV9 with TRBJ2-2; TRBD2 matches 10 bases. With 0 bases clipped from V and 6 bases from J, the junction kept 2 bases outside the gene matches. The CDR3 is made up of 15 amino acids. Germline CDR1 SGDLS, CDR2 YYNGEE. The DNA of the CDR3 is TGTGCCAGCAGCGTAGCCAGCGGGGGGGCCGGGGAGCTGTTTTTT. Translation: CASSVASGGAGELFF.

The chain couples TRBV18 to TRBJ1-5; D unresolved. Per the germline V gene, CDR1 is KGHSH and CDR2 is LQKENI. V shed 8 bases and J shed 6 bases, with 14 bases lying between them. CDR3 length: 13 amino acids. CDR3 coding DNA: TGTGCCAGCGTGATCGGGGAAGGTCAGCCCCAGCATTTT. This gives the protein CASVIGEGQPQHF.

The sample holds one count of this clone. The chain uses TRBV7-2 and TRBJ1-2, with TRBD1 identical over 12 bases. Trimming took 6 bases from V and 4 from J; bases not matched to a gene: 9. The CDR3 totals 16 residues. CDR1 and CDR2 (germline): SGHTA, FQGNSA. Written as DNA, the CDR3 is TGTGCCAGCAGACCAGATGGGACAGGGGGCGCCTATGGCTACACCTTC. Protein product: CASRPDGTGGAYGYTF.

This chain connects TRBV7-2 to TRBJ1-2; D is perhaps TRBD1 (5 bases). The germline CDR1 and CDR2 sequences are SGHTA and FQGNSA. V was clipped by 1 base and J by 3 bases, with 9 bases between them. This CDR3 spans 14 amino acids. In DNA form, the CDR3 reads TGTGCCAGCAGCTTAGGACAGCTGGACTATGGCTACACCTTC. Its protein product is CASSLGQLDYGYTF.

CDR3 DNA: TGTGCCAGCGGGGCTGGCCCCAATCAGCCCCAGCATTTT. Encoded protein: CASGAGPNQPQHF. The chain is built from TRBV27 and TRBJ1-5; D might be TRBD1 (5 bases). Trimming removed 8 bases at V and 3 bases at J, with 11 bases between. The CDR3 is 13 amino acids. CDR1 is MNHEY and CDR2 is SMNVEV in the germline V gene (reference sequence).

The gene calls are TRBV5-1 and TRBJ2-4, with D maybe TRBD2 (6 bases). This CDR3 has 13 amino acids. CDR1 is SGHRS and CDR2 is YFSETQ in the germline V gene. V was clipped by 1 base and J by 7 bases, with 9 bases between them. CDR3: CASSLMGGNIQYF. The CDR3, as DNA: TGCGCCAGCAGCTTGATGGGGGGTAACATTCAGTACTTC.

As to this clone: The sample has other DNA sequences that encode this CDR3 too. The chain joins TRBV28 to TRBJ2-7; possible D gene TRBD1, 6 bases. The CDR3 sequence is 11 residues long. The V end lost 8 bases, the J end lost 4 bases, and 9 bases lay between the germline ends. Germline values: CDR1 MDHEN, CDR2 SYDVKM. DNA of the CDR3: TGTGCCAGCTCCAGGGGTTACGAGCAGTACTTC. Protein product: CASSRGYEQYF.

The table lists this clone with a count of one. The V call is TRBV6-1, the J call TRBJ2-7; D is possibly TRBD2 (6 bases). Trimming left V 8 bases short and J 0 bases short, with 8 bases between. Germline assignment: CDR1 MNHNS and CDR2 SASEGT. This CDR3 is built from 12 residues. CDR3 amino acids: CASGDFSYEQYF. The CDR3 region has the DNA TGTGCCAGCGGGGACTTCTCCTACGAGCAGTACTTC.

The chain recombines TRBV11-2 with TRBJ2-2, with D possibly TRBD1 on 5 matching bases. This CDR3 contains 15 residues. The V gene's germline CDR1 is SGHAT and CDR2 FQNNGV. Trimming removed 6 bases from V and 5 bases from J, with 16 bases in between. The CDR3 loop reads CASSPFGQGTGELFF. The DNA for the CDR3 is TGTGCCAGCAGTCCCTTTGGGCAGGGAACCGGGGAGCTGTTTTTT.

This rearrangement joins TRBV19 to TRBJ1-2, with 8 bases lining up with TRBD1. V lost 6 bases, J lost 4 bases, and 7 bases stayed unmatched. CDR3 length equals 14 residues. Per the germline V gene, CDR1 is LNHDA and CDR2 is SQIVND (reference sequence). This CDR3 reads CASSYIGQGYGYTF. CDR3 DNA: TGTGCCAGTAGCTATATAGGACAGGGCTATGGCTACACCTTC. The whole variable domain, remainder taken from reference TRBV19 and TRBJ1-2, is DGGITQSPKYLFRKEGQNVTLSCEQNLNHDAMYWYRQDPGQGLRLIYYSQIVNDFQKGDIAEGYSVSREKKESFPLTVTSAQKNPTAFYLCASSYIGQGYGYTFGSGTRLTVV.

This chain joins TRBV6-1 and TRBJ1-2; no definite D call. CDR3 length equals 13 residues. Germline CDR1 is MNHNS and CDR2 is SASEGT. V was pared by 7 bases and J by 0 bases, with 9 bases between. CDR3 sequence (DNA): TGTGCCAGCACCCCCGGGTCTAACTATGGCTACACCTTC. This sequence encodes CASTPGSNYGYTF.

The genes are TRBV28 and TRBJ2-1; 10 positions match TRBD2. Trimming took 5 bases from V and 2 from J; bases not matched to a gene: 15. CDR3 length: 19 amino acids. CDR1 MDHEN and CDR2 SYDVKM come from the germline V gene. The CDR3 DNA sequence: TGTGCCAGCAGTACCCCCAGGGGTCTAGCGGGAGAGGCCTACAATGAGCAGTTCTTC. Amino acid sequence: CASSTPRGLAGEAYNEQFF.

The chain carries TRBV7-2 and TRBJ2-1; 10 nucleotides align to TRBD2. In germline, CDR1 is SGHTA, CDR2 FQGNSA. The CDR3 spans 15 residues. The J segment lost 7 bases and the V segment lost 2 bases, leaving 5 bases of the junction unmatched. This CDR3 reads CASSLWSAGGNEQFF. Written as DNA, the CDR3 is TGTGCCAGCAGCTTATGGTCAGCGGGAGGGAATGAGCAGTTCTTC.

This sequence joins TRBV27 and TRBJ2-1; D is unclear. Trimming removed 1 base from V and 8 bases from J, with 3 bases in between. Germline V gene data show CDR1 as MNHEY and CDR2 as SMNVEV (reference sequence). CDR3 length: 11 residues. As DNA, the CDR3 is TGTGCCAGCAGTTTATTCGATGAGCAGTTCTTC. Its protein is CASSLFDEQFF.

CDR3 nucleotides: TGCGCCAGCAGCCCAAATACAGGGGGCCAAGAGACCCAGTACTTC. It specifies CASSPNTGGQETQYF. The chain employs TRBV5-1 and TRBJ2-5; 8 nucleotides match TRBD1. CDR3 length: 15 amino acids. V gave up 4 bases and J gave up 1 base; unmatched junction bases: 6. Germline CDR1 reads SGHRS; CDR2 reads YFSETQ. The variable domain in full, with the rest retrieved from reference TRBV5-1 and TRBJ2-5, is KAGVTQTPRYLIKTRGQQVTLSCSPISGHRSVSWYQQTPGQGLQFLFEYFSETQRNKGNFPGRFSGRQFSNSRSEMNVSTLELGDSALYLCASSPNTGGQETQYFGPGTRLLVL.

This clone has just one count. The V call is TRBV28, the J call TRBJ2-7; 8 nucleotides match TRBD1. Germline V gene data show CDR1 as MDHEN and CDR2 as SYDVKM. The J segment lost 6 bases and the V segment lost 5 bases, leaving 6 bases of the junction unmatched. The CDR3 is made up of 13 amino acids. In DNA, the CDR3 is TGTGCCAGCAGTCTTTCCAGGGGGCGCGAGCAGTACTTC. It yields the protein CASSLSRGREQYF. Supplemented by reference TRBV28 and TRBJ2-7, the full variable domain reads DVKVTQSSRYLVKRTGEKVFLECVQDMDHENMFWYRQDPGLGLRLIYFSYDVKMKEKGDIPEGYSVSREKKERFSLILESASTNQTSMYLCASSLSRGREQYFGPGTRLTVT.